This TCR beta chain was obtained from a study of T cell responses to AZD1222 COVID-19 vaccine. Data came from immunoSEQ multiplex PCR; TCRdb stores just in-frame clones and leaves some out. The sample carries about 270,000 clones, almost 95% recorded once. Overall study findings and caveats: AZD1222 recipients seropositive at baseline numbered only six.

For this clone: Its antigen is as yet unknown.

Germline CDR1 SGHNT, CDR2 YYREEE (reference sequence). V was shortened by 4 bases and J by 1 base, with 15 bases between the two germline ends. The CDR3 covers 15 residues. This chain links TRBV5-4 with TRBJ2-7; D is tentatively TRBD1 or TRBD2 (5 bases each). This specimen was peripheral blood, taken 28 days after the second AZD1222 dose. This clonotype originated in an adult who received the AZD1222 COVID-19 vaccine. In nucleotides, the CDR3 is TGTGCCAGCAGCCAGAGTAATTGGGGGTCCTACGAGCAGTACTTC. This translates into CASSQSNWGSYEQYF.